A single sample gave rise to the 12 T cell receptor beta chains below, sequenced in a study of blood T cell repertoires in COVID-19. TCRdb keeps only in-frame clones here, not all; method: immunoSEQ multiplex PCR. The sample yields about 72,000 clones, more than 70% seen once. The material sequenced was peripheral blood. The receptors shown here come from a woman aged 80 or over with active or convalescent COVID-19.

V usage is TRBV2 and J usage is TRBJ1-6; the D gene is possibly TRBD1 (5 bases). V lost 6 bases and J 5 bases, leaving 5 bases between the germline ends. Germline lookup yields CDR1 SNHLY and CDR2 FYNNEI. The CDR3 has 12 amino acids. CDR3: CASRGDNSPLHF. CDR3 in DNA: TGTGCCAGCAGAGGGGATAATTCACCCCTCCACTTT.

The chain combines TRBV6-2 or TRBV6-3 with TRBJ2-5; D is perhaps TRBD1 (6 bases). The CDR3 sequence is 12 residues long. The germline gives CDR1 MNHEY, CDR2 SVGEGT. The germline V and J ends were trimmed by 4 bases and 4 bases, with 7 bases remaining between them. CDR3 coding DNA: TGTGCCAGCAGTTTACAGGGAGAGACCCAGTACTTC. It translates to CASSLQGETQYF.

V and J are TRBV19 and TRBJ1-5, with 11 bases identical to TRBD1. CDR3 length: 17 residues. V lost 2 bases, J lost 2 bases, and 5 bases stayed unmatched. Germline V gene data show CDR1 as LNHDA and CDR2 as SQIVND (reference sequence). CDR3 residues: CASSIWTGGWGNQPQHF. CDR3 DNA sequence: TGTGCCAGTAGTATATGGACAGGGGGCTGGGGCAATCAGCCCCAGCATTTT.

The rearrangement links TRBV28 to TRBJ1-3; 7 nucleotides match TRBD1. The germline CDR1 and CDR2 sequences are MDHEN and SYDVKM. The CDR3 has 15 residues. J was trimmed by 7 bases and V by 2 bases; bases with no gene match: 8. CDR3 residues: CASSLEGQAWNTIYF. As DNA, the CDR3 is TGTGCCAGCAGTTTAGAAGGACAGGCTTGGAACACCATATATTTT.

The chain uses TRBV6-6 and TRBJ2-1; TRBD1 matches 7 bases. In germline, CDR1 is MNHNY, CDR2 SVGAGI (reference sequence). The J segment lost 8 bases and the V segment lost 5 bases, leaving 3 bases of the junction unmatched. This CDR3 comprises 12 residues. The DNA for the CDR3 is TGTGCCAGCAGTACTACAGGGGATGAGCAGTTCTTC. Protein sequence: CASSTTGDEQFF.

The chain combines TRBV5-6 with TRBJ1-2; TRBD1 aligns across 7 bases. Per germline, CDR1 SGHDT and CDR2 YYEEEE. V shed 1 base and J 4 bases; nucleotides not matched to a gene: 7. This CDR3 comprises 15 residues. The CDR3 nucleotides are TGTGCCAGCAGCTTGTCGCCCGGGGACAGCTATGGCTACACCTTC. It encodes CASSLSPGDSYGYTF.

The V gene is TRBV5-1, the J gene TRBJ2-1; the D gene is possibly TRBD2 (6 bases). The CDR3 has 16 residues. Germline V gene lookup returns CDR1 SGHRS and CDR2 YFSETQ. V shed 1 base and J shed 1 base, with 12 bases lying between them. The CDR3, as DNA: TGCGCCAGCAGCTTGAACGGGGGTAATTCCTACAATGAGCAGTTCTTC. Translation: CASSLNGGNSYNEQFF.

V is TRBV15 and J is TRBJ2-1; D is ambiguous. Germline-derived CDR1 and CDR2 are LNHNV and YYDKDF (reference sequence). The CDR3 has 14 amino acids. V was trimmed by 0 bases and J by 5 bases, leaving 8 bases between them. CDR3 nucleotides: TGTGCCACCAGCAGAGATCAAACGGACAATGAGCAGTTCTTC. Its translation is CATSRDQTDNEQFF. Based on the CDR3 plus reference TRBV15 and TRBJ2-1, the full variable domain is DAMVIQNPRYQVTQFGKPVTLSCSQTLNHNVMYWYQQKSSQAPKLLFHYYDKDFNNEADTPDNFQSRRPNTSFCFLDIRSPGLGDTAMYLCATSRDQTDNEQFFGPGTRLTVL.

CDR3 nucleotide sequence: TGTGCCAGCAGTCACCTACAGATCGAATATGGCTACACCTTC. It is translated as CASSHLQIEYGYTF. The chain is built from TRBV6-2 or TRBV6-3 and TRBJ1-2, with D hard to call. The ends were cut back, 5 bases at V and 5 bases at J, with 15 bases in the middle. Germline V gene data show CDR1 as MNHEY and CDR2 as SVGEGT. The CDR3 length is 14 residues.

This chain links TRBV10-1 with TRBJ2-5; TRBD1 might be the D (5 bases). The CDR3 totals 20 residues. Germline V gene data show CDR1 as WNHNN and CDR2 as SYGVQD (reference sequence). Between the trimmed V and J ends, which lost 4 bases and 1 base, there was a span of 28 bases. The CDR3, as DNA: TGCGCCAGCAGTGTTAGGGCCCTGACCGAGAAGGGGCAGGGCCAAGAGACCCAGTACTTC. Translated, it gives CASSVRALTEKGQGQETQYF.

The chain joins TRBV5-1 to TRBJ2-1, with 10 bases identical to TRBD2. Germline CDR1 SGHRS, CDR2 YFSETQ. V was pared by 3 bases and J by 0 bases, with 12 bases of the junction left unmatched. The CDR3 runs 19 residues. CDR3 DNA sequence: TGCGCCAGCAGCTCCCCTGGGGCTAGCGGGGGCCGCTCCTACAATGAGCAGTTCTTC. This gives the protein CASSSPGASGGRSYNEQFF.

This chain links TRBV11-2 with TRBJ2-6, with D hard to call. Trimming removed 1 base at V and 1 base at J, with 8 bases between. CDR1 SGHAT and CDR2 FQNNGV come from the germline V gene. CDR3 length: 16 amino acids. CDR3 sequence: CASSLVDLSGANVLTF. The CDR3 coding sequence is TGTGCCAGCAGCTTAGTAGATCTTTCTGGGGCCAACGTCCTGACTTTC.